This T cell receptor beta chain stems from a study of T cell responses to AZD1222 COVID-19 vaccine. Study outcomes and limitations: Clonal diversity may have been underestimated in mostly white British donors. Two AZD1222 doses significantly raised spike-specific TCR breadth and depth over controls. Unmutated variant regions reportedly attract nearly half of all spike-specific TCRs.

Generated by immunoSEQ multiplex PCR, the TCRdb table keeps only in-frame clones and is missing some. The table has some 83,000 clones, about 89% seen once; the top ten hold around 6%. About this clone: Its cognate antigen is unknown.

The study pooled second doses at about 4 or about 12 weeks. V was pared by 1 base and J by 5 bases, with 8 bases between. Germline V CDR1 and CDR2: LNHDA, SQIVND (reference sequence). This CDR3 contains 14 residues. This receptor was obtained from an adult who received the AZD1222 COVID-19 vaccine. The chain couples TRBV19 to TRBJ2-2, with D uncertain. This material consisted of peripheral blood, taken 28 days after the second AZD1222 dose. CDR3 nucleotides: TGTGCCAGTAGTATAGGGTCTGCTACCGGGGAGCTGTTTTTT. Translated, it gives CASSIGSATGELFF.